Only one count was recorded for the clone carrying this T cell receptor (beta chain). The antigen is not known. The sample belongs to a study of radiotherapy plus CTLA-4 blockade in lung cancer. Study-wide results and caveats: Blood TCR clones of tumor origin expanded after radiotherapy plus ipilimumab.

There are 14 residues in the CDR3. Germline CDR1 and CDR2: SGHTA and FQGNSA. Trimming left V 0 bases short and J 3 bases short, with 6 bases between. Libraries were prepared by immunoSEQ multiplex PCR; TCRdb keeps only in-frame clonotypes and omits some of them. The sample includes tens of thousands of clones, roughly 80% of them seen just once. Sequencing used peripheral blood, obtained from a patient treated with radiotherapy plus ipilimumab. The sequence came from a human donor with non-small cell lung cancer who had a complete response to radiotherapy plus ipilimumab. This sequence joins TRBV7-2 and TRBJ1-3; D unresolved. DNA of the CDR3: TGTGCCAGCAGCTTAGCGCAGAATGGAAACACCATATATTTT. Protein: CASSLAQNGNTIYF.